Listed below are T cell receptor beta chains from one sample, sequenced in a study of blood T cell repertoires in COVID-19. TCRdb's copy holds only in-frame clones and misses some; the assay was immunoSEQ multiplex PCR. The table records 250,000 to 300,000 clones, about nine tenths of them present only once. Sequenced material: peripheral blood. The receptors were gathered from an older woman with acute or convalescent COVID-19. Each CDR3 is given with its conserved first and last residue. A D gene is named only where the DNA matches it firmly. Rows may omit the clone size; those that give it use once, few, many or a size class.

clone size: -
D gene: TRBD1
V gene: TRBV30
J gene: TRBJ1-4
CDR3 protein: CAWSRDRGGEKLFF
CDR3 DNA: TGTGCCTGGAGTCGGGACAGGGGAGGAGAAAAACTGTTTTTT

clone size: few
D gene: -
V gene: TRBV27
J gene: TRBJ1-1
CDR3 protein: CASSPPSMDSGNTEAFF
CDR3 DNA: TGTGCCAGCAGTCCACCCTCCATGGACAGCGGGAACACTGAAGCTTTCTTT

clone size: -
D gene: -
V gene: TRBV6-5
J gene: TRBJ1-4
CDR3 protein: CASSDQGFAEKLFF
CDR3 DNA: TGTGCCAGCAGCGATCAGGGGTTCGCGGAAAAACTGTTTTTT

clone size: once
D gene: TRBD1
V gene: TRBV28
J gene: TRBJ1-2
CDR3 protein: CASSLTGGGYGYTF
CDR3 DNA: TGTGCCAGCAGTTTAACAGGGGGGGGATATGGCTACACCTTC

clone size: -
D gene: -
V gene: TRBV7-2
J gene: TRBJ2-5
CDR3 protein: CASSLVGQGRGQETQYF
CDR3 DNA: TGTGCCAGCAGCTTAGTCGGGCAGGGAAGGGGCCAAGAGACCCAGTACTTC

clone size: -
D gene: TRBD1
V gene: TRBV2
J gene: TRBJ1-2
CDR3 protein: CASRPGQGYGYTF
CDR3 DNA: TGTGCCAGCAGGCCGGGACAGGGATATGGCTACACCTTC

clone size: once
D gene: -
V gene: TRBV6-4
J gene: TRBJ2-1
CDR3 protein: CASSDNRSEQFF
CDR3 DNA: TGTGCCAGCAGTGACAACCGGTCAGAGCAGTTCTTC

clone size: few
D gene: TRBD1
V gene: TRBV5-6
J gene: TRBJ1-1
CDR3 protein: CASSWGTGREKAFF
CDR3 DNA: TGTGCCAGCAGCTGGGGGACAGGGAGGGAAAAAGCTTTCTTT

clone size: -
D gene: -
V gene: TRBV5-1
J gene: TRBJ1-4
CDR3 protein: CASSLAQGGEKLFF
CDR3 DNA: TGCGCCAGCAGCTTGGCACAGGGAGGGGAAAAACTGTTTTTT

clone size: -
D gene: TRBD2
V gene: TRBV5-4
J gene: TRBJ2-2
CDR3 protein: CASRPGLAGSGTGELFF
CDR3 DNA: TGTGCCAGCAGACCCGGACTAGCGGGAAGTGGCACCGGGGAGCTGTTTTTT

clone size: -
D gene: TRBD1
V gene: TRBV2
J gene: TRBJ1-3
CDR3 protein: CASRKGQAGNTIYF
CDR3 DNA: TGTGCCAGCAGAAAGGGACAGGCTGGAAACACCATATATTTT

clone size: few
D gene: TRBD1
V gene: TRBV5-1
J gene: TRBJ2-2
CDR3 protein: CASSLQGTGGNTGELFF
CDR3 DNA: TGCGCCAGCAGCCTACAAGGGACAGGGGGGAACACCGGGGAGCTGTTTTTT

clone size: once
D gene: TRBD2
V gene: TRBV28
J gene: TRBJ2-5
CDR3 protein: CASSFLAGVGETQYF
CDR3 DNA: TGTGCCAGCAGTTTCCTAGCGGGAGTGGGAGAGACCCAGTACTTC

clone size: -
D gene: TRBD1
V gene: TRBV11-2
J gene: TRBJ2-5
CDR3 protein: CASSPPGQRETQYF
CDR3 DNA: TGTGCCAGCAGCCCCCCGGGACAGAGGGAGACCCAGTACTTC

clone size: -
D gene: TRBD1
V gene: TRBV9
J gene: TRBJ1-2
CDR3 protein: CASSVAGTGSGYGYTF
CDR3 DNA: TGTGCCAGCAGCGTAGCCGGGACAGGGAGCGGCTATGGCTACACCTTC

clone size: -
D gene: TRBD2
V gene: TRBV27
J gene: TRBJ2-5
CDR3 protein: CASSSKRGGLFEETQYF
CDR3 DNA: TGTGCCAGCAGTTCCAAACGGGGGGGCCTTTTCGAGGAGACCCAGTACTTC

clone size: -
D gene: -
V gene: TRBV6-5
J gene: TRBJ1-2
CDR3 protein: CASSYSIGGYGYTF
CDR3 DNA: TGTGCCAGCAGTTACTCCATCGGTGGCTATGGCTACACCTTC

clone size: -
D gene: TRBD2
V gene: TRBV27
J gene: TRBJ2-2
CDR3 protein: CASRRRGTSGGPGELFF
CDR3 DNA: TGTGCCAGCAGGAGACGAGGGACTAGCGGGGGACCCGGGGAGCTGTTTTTT

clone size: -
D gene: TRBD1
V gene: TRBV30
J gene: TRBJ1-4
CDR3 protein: CAWSVTGETNEKLFF
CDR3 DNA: TGTGCCTGGAGTGTCACAGGGGAAACTAATGAAAAACTGTTTTTT

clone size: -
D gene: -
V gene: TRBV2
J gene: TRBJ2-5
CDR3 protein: CASSVIQGGETQYF
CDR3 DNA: TGTGCCAGCAGTGTAATCCAGGGGGGAGAGACCCAGTACTTC

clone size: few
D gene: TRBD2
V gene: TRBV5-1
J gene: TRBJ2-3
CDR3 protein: CATTPAGGSPDTQYF
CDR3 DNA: TGCGCCACCACGCCAGCGGGAGGATCTCCAGATACGCAGTATTTT

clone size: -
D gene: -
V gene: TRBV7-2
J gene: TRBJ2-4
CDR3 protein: CASSLDGGSNIQYF
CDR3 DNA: TGTGCCAGCAGCTTAGACGGGGGTTCGAACATTCAGTACTTC

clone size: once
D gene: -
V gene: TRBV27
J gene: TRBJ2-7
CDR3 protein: CASSLSPRQPNSPQYF
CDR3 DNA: TGTGCCAGCAGTTTATCACCGCGGCAGCCTAACTCGCCCCAGTACTTC

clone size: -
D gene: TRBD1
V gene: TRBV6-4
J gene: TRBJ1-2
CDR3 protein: CASSDPGTGQGYTF
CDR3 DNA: TGTGCCAGCAGTGACCCGGGGACAGGGCAAGGCTACACCTTC

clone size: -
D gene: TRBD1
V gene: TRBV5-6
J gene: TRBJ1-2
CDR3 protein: CASSLATGGAWNYGYTF
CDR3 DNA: TGTGCCAGCAGCTTAGCGACAGGGGGCGCGTGGAACTATGGCTACACCTTC

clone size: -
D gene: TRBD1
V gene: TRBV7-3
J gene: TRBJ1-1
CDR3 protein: CASSPTGGGTEAFF
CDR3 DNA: TGTGCCAGCAGCCCGACAGGGGGAGGCACTGAAGCTTTCTTT

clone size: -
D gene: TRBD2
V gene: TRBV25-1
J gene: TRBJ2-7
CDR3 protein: CASWSGASSYEQYF
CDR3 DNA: TGTGCCAGCTGGAGCGGGGCTTCTTCCTACGAGCAGTACTTC

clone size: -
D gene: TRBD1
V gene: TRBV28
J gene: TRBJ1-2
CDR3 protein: CASRSGQGNYGYTF
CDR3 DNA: TGTGCCAGCAGATCCGGACAGGGTAACTATGGCTACACCTTC

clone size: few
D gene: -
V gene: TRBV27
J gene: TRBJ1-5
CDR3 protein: CASSLSGWGRNSNQPQHF
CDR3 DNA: TGTGCCAGCAGTTTATCTGGTTGGGGCCGAAATAGCAATCAGCCCCAGCATTTT

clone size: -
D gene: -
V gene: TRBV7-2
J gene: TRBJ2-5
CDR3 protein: CASSPGGFQYF
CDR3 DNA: TGTGCCAGCAGCCCCGGGGGTTTCCAGTACTTC

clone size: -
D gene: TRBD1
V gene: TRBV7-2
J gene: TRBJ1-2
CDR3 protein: CASSSGQGNYGYTF
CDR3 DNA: TGTGCCAGCAGCTCGGGACAGGGGAACTATGGCTACACCTTC

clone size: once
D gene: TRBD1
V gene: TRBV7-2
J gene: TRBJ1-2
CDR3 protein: CASSSTRGGGWGYTF
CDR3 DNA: TGTGCCAGCAGCTCAACTCGCGGAGGGGGCTGGGGCTACACCTTC

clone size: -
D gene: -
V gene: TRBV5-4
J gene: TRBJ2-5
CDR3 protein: CASSLARIEETQYF
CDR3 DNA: TGTGCCAGCAGCTTGGCGAGGATTGAAGAGACCCAGTACTTC

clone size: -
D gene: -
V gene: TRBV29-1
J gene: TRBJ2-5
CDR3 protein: CSVLRDTLETQYF
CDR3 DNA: TGCAGCGTCCTCCGGGATACCCTAGAGACCCAGTACTTC

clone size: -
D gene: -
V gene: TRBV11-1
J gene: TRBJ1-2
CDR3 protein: CASAAGPKDGYTF
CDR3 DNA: TGTGCCAGCGCAGCGGGACCAAAGGATGGCTACACCTTC

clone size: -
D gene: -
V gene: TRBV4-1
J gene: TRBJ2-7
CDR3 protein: CASSQEILSEQYF
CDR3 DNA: TGCGCCAGCAGCCAAGAGATACTGAGCGAGCAGTACTTC

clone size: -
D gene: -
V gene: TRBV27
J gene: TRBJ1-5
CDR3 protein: CASSLVAGSGNQPQHF
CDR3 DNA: TGTGCCAGCAGTCTGGTGGCAGGGTCGGGCAATCAGCCCCAGCATTTT

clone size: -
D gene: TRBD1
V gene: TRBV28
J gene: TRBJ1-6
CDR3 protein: CASSLDRVAPLHF
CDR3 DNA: TGTGCCAGCAGTCTAGACAGGGTAGCACCCCTCCACTTT

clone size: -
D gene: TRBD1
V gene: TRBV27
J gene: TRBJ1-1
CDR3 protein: CASSSTGGAEAFF
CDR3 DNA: TGTGCCAGCAGTTCAACAGGGGGGGCTGAAGCTTTCTTT

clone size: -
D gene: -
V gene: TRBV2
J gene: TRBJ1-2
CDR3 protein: CASSSQPRAVSYGYTF
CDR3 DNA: TGTGCCAGCAGTTCTCAGCCCAGGGCTGTCTCCTATGGCTACACCTTC

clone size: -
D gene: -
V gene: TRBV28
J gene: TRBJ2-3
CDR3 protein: CASSLPAGGTDTQYF
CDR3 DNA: TGTGCCAGCAGTTTACCGGCAGGGGGCACAGATACGCAGTATTTT

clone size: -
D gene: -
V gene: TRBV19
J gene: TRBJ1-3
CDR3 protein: CASTNRAGNTIYF
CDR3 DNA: TGTGCCAGTACCAACAGGGCCGGAAACACCATATATTTT

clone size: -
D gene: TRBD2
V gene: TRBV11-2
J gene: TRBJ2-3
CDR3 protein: CASSFTSGRMSDTQYF
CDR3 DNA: TGTGCCAGCAGCTTTACTAGCGGGAGAATGAGTGATACGCAGTATTTT

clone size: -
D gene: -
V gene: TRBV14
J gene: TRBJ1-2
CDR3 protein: CASSPRQADGYTF
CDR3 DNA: TGTGCCAGCAGCCCCCGACAGGCCGATGGCTACACCTTC

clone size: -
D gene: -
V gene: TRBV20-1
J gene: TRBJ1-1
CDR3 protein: CSARAEAFF
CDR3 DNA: TGCAGTGCTAGGGCCGAAGCTTTCTTT

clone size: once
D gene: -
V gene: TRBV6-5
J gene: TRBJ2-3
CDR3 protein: CASSNLGASTDTQYF
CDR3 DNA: TGTGCCAGCAGTAACCTGGGGGCGAGTACAGATACGCAGTATTTT

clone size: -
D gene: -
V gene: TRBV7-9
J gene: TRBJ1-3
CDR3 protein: CASSYIREGLGNTIYF
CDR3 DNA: TGTGCCAGCAGTTACATACGGGAGGGTCTCGGAAACACCATATATTTT

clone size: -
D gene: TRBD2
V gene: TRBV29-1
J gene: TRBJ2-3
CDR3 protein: CSEAGGWGSTDTQYF
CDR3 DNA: TGCAGCGAAGCGGGAGGTTGGGGTAGCACAGATACGCAGTATTTT

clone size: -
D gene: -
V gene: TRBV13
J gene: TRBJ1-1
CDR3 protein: CASSLFDTMNTEAFF
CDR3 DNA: TGTGCCAGCAGCTTATTCGACACGATGAACACTGAAGCTTTCTTT

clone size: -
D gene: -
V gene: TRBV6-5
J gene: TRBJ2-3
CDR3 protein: CASSPWAEKDTQYF
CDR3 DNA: TGTGCCAGCAGCCCCTGGGCCGAGAAAGATACGCAGTATTTT

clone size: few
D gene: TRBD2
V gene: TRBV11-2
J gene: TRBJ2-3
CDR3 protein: CASSLRQGLNTDTQYF
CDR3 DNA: TGTGCCAGCAGCCTACGTCAGGGACTAAACACAGATACGCAGTATTTT

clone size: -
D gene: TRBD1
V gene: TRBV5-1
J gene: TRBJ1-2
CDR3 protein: CASSGGQNNYGYTF
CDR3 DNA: TGCGCCAGCAGCGGGGGACAGAATAACTATGGCTACACCTTC

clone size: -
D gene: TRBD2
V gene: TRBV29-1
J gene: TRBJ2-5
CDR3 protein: CSVGLAGAGRETQYF
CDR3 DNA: TGCAGCGTTGGGCTAGCGGGGGCCGGCAGGGAGACCCAGTACTTC

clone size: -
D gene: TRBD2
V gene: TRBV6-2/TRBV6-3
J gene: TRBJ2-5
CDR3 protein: CASSYGERGTQETQYF
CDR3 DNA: TGTGCCAGCAGTTACGGAGAGCGGGGGACCCAAGAGACCCAGTACTTC

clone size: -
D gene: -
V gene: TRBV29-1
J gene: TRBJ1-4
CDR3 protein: CTYRSQDEKLFF
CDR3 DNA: TGCACCTACAGGAGCCAGGATGAAAAACTGTTTTTT

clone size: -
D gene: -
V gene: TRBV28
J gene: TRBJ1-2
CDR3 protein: CAARGPKQGRRGYTF
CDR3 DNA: TGTGCCGCCAGAGGGCCCAAACAGGGAAGAAGGGGCTACACCTTC

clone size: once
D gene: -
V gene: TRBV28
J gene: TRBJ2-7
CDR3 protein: CASSLLGYEQYF
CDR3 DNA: TGTGCCAGCAGTTTACTCGGGTACGAGCAGTACTTC

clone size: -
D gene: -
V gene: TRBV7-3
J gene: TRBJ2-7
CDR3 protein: CASSLKGTYEQYF
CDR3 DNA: TGTGCCAGCAGCTTAAAGGGGACCTACGAGCAGTACTTC

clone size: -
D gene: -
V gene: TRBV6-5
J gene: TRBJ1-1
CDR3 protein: CASGRGSGGDTEAFF
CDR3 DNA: TGTGCCAGCGGCCGGGGGTCAGGTGGAGACACTGAAGCTTTCTTT

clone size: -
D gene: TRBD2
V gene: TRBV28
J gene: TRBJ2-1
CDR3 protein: CASLRTSGSSYNEQFF
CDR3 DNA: TGTGCCAGCCTGAGGACTAGCGGAAGCTCCTACAATGAGCAGTTCTTC